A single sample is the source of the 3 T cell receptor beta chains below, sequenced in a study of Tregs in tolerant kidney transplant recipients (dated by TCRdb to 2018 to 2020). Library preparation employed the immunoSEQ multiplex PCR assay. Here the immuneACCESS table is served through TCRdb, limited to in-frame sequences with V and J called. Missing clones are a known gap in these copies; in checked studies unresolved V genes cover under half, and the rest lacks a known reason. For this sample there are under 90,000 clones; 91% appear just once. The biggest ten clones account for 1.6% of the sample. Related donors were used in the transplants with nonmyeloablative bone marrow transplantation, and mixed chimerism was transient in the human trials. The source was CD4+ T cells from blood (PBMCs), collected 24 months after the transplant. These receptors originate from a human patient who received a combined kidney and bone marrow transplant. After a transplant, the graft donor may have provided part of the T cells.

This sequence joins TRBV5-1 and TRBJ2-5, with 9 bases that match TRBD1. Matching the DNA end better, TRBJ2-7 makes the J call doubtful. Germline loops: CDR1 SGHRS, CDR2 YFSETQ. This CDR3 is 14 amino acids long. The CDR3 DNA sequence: TGCGCCAGCAGCTTGGAGGGACAGGGATACGAGCAGTACTTC. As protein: CASSLEGQGYEQYF.

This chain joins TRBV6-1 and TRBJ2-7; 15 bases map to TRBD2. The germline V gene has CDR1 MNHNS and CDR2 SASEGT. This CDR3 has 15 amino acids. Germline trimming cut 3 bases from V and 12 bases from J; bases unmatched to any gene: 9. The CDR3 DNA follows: TGTGCCAGCAGTGACCTCGCGGGACTAGCGGGAGGCGGGTACTTC. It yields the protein CASSDLAGLAGGGYF.

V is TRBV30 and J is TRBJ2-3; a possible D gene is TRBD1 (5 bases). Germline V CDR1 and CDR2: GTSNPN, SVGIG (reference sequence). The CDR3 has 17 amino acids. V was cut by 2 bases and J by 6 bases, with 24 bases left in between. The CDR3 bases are TGTGCCTGGAGTCCCATGGGGCGGTCCTTCATGGGGGATACGCAGTATTTT. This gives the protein CAWSPMGRSFMGDTQYF.